This record covers a single T cell receptor (beta chain). This record comes from a study of blood T cell repertoires in COVID-19. The germline V gene has CDR1 MGHRA and CDR2 YSYEKL. Between the trimmed V and J ends, which lost 0 bases and 12 bases, there was a span of 6 bases. The CDR3 covers 11 residues. Original analysis: Reference gene primer amplification gave nucleated cell count estimates. The repertoire was sequenced with immunoSEQ multiplex PCR; TCRdb's copy has only in-frame clones and lacks some. The V and J calls and the clone size are those of that table, but D and trimming were determined from the DNA. The table has under 350,000 clones, nearly 90% seen once; the top ten hold less than 2%.

The sequencing input was peripheral blood. This sequence was found in a woman between 25 and 40 years old with COVID-19, enrolled during active disease. The chain combines TRBV4-1 with TRBJ2-1; D not resolved. This chain's CDR3 is CASSQDMAQFF. For the CDR3, the DNA is TGCGCCAGCAGCCAAGATATGGCGCAGTTCTTC.